Listed below are T cell receptor beta chains from one sample, sequenced in a study of blood T cell repertoires in COVID-19. Sequenced by immunoSEQ multiplex PCR; TCRdb stores in-frame clones only, minus some. The sample holds fewer than 300,000 clones, 80% to 85% seen once. Sequencing was done on a sample of peripheral blood. The receptors stem from a person between 70 and 80 years old with COVID-19, enrolled during active disease. Both conserved end residues are part of each CDR3. The order of the fields is V gene, J gene, D gene, clone size, CDR3 protein, CDR3 DNA. A D gene is named only where the DNA matches it firmly. Clone size is not always given. Where it is, it says once, few, many or a class for expanded clones.

V gene: TRBV2
J gene: TRBJ1-4
D gene: .
clone size: .
CDR3 protein: CASRPGSFNEKLFF
CDR3 DNA: TGTGCCAGCAGGCCCGGGTCGTTTAATGAAAAACTGTTTTTT

V gene: TRBV19
J gene: TRBJ1-1
D gene: TRBD1
clone size: few
CDR3 protein: CASSEGQGNTEAFF
CDR3 DNA: TGTGCCAGTAGTGAGGGACAGGGGAACACTGAAGCTTTCTTT

V gene: TRBV15
J gene: TRBJ1-2
D gene: .
clone size: few
CDR3 protein: CATSRAAGMSGYTF
CDR3 DNA: TGTGCCACCAGCAGAGCGGCCGGGATGAGTGGCTACACCTTC

V gene: TRBV25-1
J gene: TRBJ1-1
D gene: TRBD1
clone size: .
CDR3 protein: CASSELTTGGGEAFF
CDR3 DNA: TGTGCCAGCAGTGAATTGACCACAGGGGGTGGCGAAGCTTTCTTT

V gene: TRBV28
J gene: TRBJ2-4
D gene: TRBD1
clone size: .
CDR3 protein: CASSPGTGRQNIQYF
CDR3 DNA: TGTGCCAGCAGCCCCGGGACAGGAAGACAAAACATTCAGTACTTC

V gene: TRBV7-9
J gene: TRBJ1-5
D gene: .
clone size: .
CDR3 protein: CASSLSSGSSQPQHF
CDR3 DNA: TGTGCCAGCAGCTTATCGTCTGGGAGCAGTCAGCCCCAGCATTTT

V gene: TRBV7-2
J gene: TRBJ2-7
D gene: .
clone size: .
CDR3 protein: CASSLVGKGSNYEQYF
CDR3 DNA: TGTGCCAGCAGCTTAGTTGGTAAGGGGTCCAACTACGAGCAGTACTTC

V gene: TRBV4-1
J gene: TRBJ1-1
D gene: .
clone size: .
CDR3 protein: CASSQEISDGTEAFF
CDR3 DNA: TGCGCCAGCAGCCAAGAAATAAGCGATGGCACTGAAGCTTTCTTT

V gene: TRBV27
J gene: TRBJ2-4
D gene: .
clone size: .
CDR3 protein: CASSLGRSNIQYF
CDR3 DNA: TGTGCCAGCAGTTTAGGAAGGAGCAACATTCAGTACTTC

V gene: TRBV30
J gene: TRBJ1-6
D gene: .
clone size: many
CDR3 protein: CAWSEQWNSPLHF
CDR3 DNA: TGTGCCTGGAGTGAACAATGGAATTCACCCCTCCACTTT

V gene: TRBV6-5
J gene: TRBJ1-5
D gene: TRBD1
clone size: .
CDR3 protein: CASTGGAGPQHF
CDR3 DNA: TGTGCCAGCACAGGGGGCGCGGGGCCCCAGCATTTT

V gene: TRBV9
J gene: TRBJ2-2
D gene: TRBD2
clone size: .
CDR3 protein: CASSVVAGGWNTGELFF
CDR3 DNA: TGTGCCAGCAGCGTCGTAGCGGGAGGTTGGAACACCGGGGAGCTGTTTTTT

V gene: TRBV13
J gene: TRBJ2-1
D gene: .
clone size: .
CDR3 protein: CASSLREDEQFF
CDR3 DNA: TGTGCCAGCAGCTTGCGAGAGGATGAGCAGTTCTTC

V gene: TRBV9
J gene: TRBJ1-2
D gene: .
clone size: .
CDR3 protein: CASSVLQGRGYTF
CDR3 DNA: TGTGCCAGCAGCGTTTTGCAGGGTCGTGGCTACACCTTC

V gene: TRBV12-3/TRBV12-4
J gene: TRBJ2-7
D gene: TRBD2
clone size: .
CDR3 protein: CASTTGLNEQYF
CDR3 DNA: TGTGCCAGCACTACGGGACTAAACGAGCAGTACTTC

V gene: TRBV4-1
J gene: TRBJ2-5
D gene: TRBD2
clone size: .
CDR3 protein: CASSHLAGTQETQYF
CDR3 DNA: TGCGCCAGCAGTCACTTAGCGGGGACTCAAGAGACCCAGTACTTC

V gene: TRBV14
J gene: TRBJ1-2
D gene: TRBD1
clone size: few
CDR3 protein: CASSQTQGARGGYTF
CDR3 DNA: TGTGCCAGCAGCCAGACACAGGGGGCCCGCGGGGGCTACACCTTC

V gene: TRBV3-1/TRBV3-2
J gene: TRBJ1-2
D gene: .
clone size: .
CDR3 protein: CASSQDDSPYGYTF
CDR3 DNA: TGTGCCAGCAGCCAAGACGACAGCCCATATGGCTACACCTTC

V gene: TRBV2
J gene: TRBJ2-3
D gene: TRBD1
clone size: .
CDR3 protein: CASQTGPDTQYF
CDR3 DNA: TGTGCCAGCCAGACAGGGCCAGATACGCAGTATTTT

V gene: TRBV7-2
J gene: TRBJ1-4
D gene: TRBD1
clone size: .
CDR3 protein: CASSLIGQGPNEKLFF
CDR3 DNA: TGTGCCAGCAGCTTAATTGGACAGGGACCTAATGAAAAACTGTTTTTT

V gene: TRBV19
J gene: TRBJ1-2
D gene: TRBD1
clone size: .
CDR3 protein: CASSIRQGGNYGYTF
CDR3 DNA: TGTGCCAGTAGTATACGACAGGGGGGAAACTATGGCTACACCTTC

V gene: TRBV27
J gene: TRBJ1-6
D gene: .
clone size: .
CDR3 protein: CASSPDSNYNSPLHF
CDR3 DNA: TGTGCCAGCAGTCCGGACAGCAACTATAATTCACCCCTCCACTTT

V gene: TRBV21-1
J gene: TRBJ2-7
D gene: .
clone size: .
CDR3 protein: CASSCPTGINSYEQYF
CDR3 DNA: TGTGCCAGCAGCTGTCCGACAGGGATAAACTCCTACGAGCAGTACTTC

V gene: TRBV7-6
J gene: TRBJ1-5
D gene: .
clone size: .
CDR3 protein: CASSSTGTNSNQPQHF
CDR3 DNA: TGTGCCAGCAGCTCAACCGGGACAAATAGCAATCAGCCCCAGCATTTT

V gene: TRBV24-1
J gene: TRBJ2-1
D gene: .
clone size: few
CDR3 protein: CATKRTVTQFF
CDR3 DNA: TGTGCCACCAAAAGGACAGTAACGCAGTTCTTC

V gene: TRBV19
J gene: TRBJ2-6
D gene: TRBD1
clone size: .
CDR3 protein: CASATTGPRGANVLTF
CDR3 DNA: TGTGCCAGCGCGACGACAGGGCCCCGCGGGGCCAACGTCCTGACTTTC

V gene: TRBV7-2
J gene: TRBJ2-1
D gene: TRBD1
clone size: .
CDR3 protein: CASRLTGSNEQFF
CDR3 DNA: TGTGCCAGCAGATTGACAGGGAGCAATGAGCAGTTCTTC

V gene: TRBV28
J gene: TRBJ1-5
D gene: .
clone size: .
CDR3 protein: CASVNSNQPQHF
CDR3 DNA: TGTGCCAGCGTTAATAGCAATCAGCCCCAGCATTTT

V gene: TRBV9
J gene: TRBJ2-1
D gene: .
clone size: .
CDR3 protein: CASSVDGDSYNEQFF
CDR3 DNA: TGTGCCAGCAGCGTAGATGGAGACTCCTACAATGAGCAGTTCTTC

V gene: TRBV15
J gene: TRBJ1-4
D gene: .
clone size: .
CDR3 protein: CATSRARGANEKLFF
CDR3 DNA: TGTGCCACCAGCAGAGCCCGGGGGGCTAATGAAAAACTGTTTTTT

V gene: TRBV7-9
J gene: TRBJ1-5
D gene: .
clone size: .
CDR3 protein: CASSQDRFNQPQHF
CDR3 DNA: TGTGCCAGCAGCCAGGACAGATTCAATCAGCCCCAGCATTTT

V gene: TRBV21-1
J gene: TRBJ1-5
D gene: .
clone size: .
CDR3 protein: CASSKGNRWSNQPQHF
CDR3 DNA: TGTGCCAGCAGCAAAGGCAACAGGTGGAGCAATCAGCCCCAGCATTTT

V gene: TRBV5-4
J gene: TRBJ2-7
D gene: TRBD2
clone size: .
CDR3 protein: CASSFGRRAGGHGNEQYF
CDR3 DNA: TGTGCCAGCAGCTTTGGTAGGAGGGCGGGGGGCCACGGCAACGAGCAGTACTTC

V gene: TRBV6-2/TRBV6-3
J gene: TRBJ2-3
D gene: TRBD2
clone size: .
CDR3 protein: CASSYSNSVLAGGTDTQYF
CDR3 DNA: TGTGCCAGCAGTTACTCGAACTCCGTGCTAGCGGGAGGCACAGATACGCAGTATTTT

V gene: TRBV4-1
J gene: TRBJ2-5
D gene: TRBD2
clone size: .
CDR3 protein: CASSQTPYSGTTKKETQYF
CDR3 DNA: TGCGCCAGCAGCCAGACACCGTACTCCGGGACTACAAAGAAAGAGACCCAGTACTTC

V gene: TRBV6-5
J gene: TRBJ1-6
D gene: .
clone size: once
CDR3 protein: CASSNSFSSPLHF
CDR3 DNA: TGTGCCAGCAGTAATTCTTTTAGTTCACCCCTCCACTTT